These T cell receptor beta chains were read from a single sample in a study of graft-versus-host responses after intestinal transplantation. These receptors have no identified antigens. Using immunoSEQ multiplex PCR, the repertoire was profiled, and TCRdb retains in-frame clones only, with some absent. Among around 95,000 clones, roughly 90% were seen once, and the ten largest hold roughly 0.97%. The sequencing here drew on unstimulated CD4+ T cells sorted from spleen or lymph node cells, taken before transplant. These receptors all stem from a human donor who was the organ donor for an intestinal transplant. Each CDR3 is given with its conserved first and last residue. A D gene is named only where the DNA matches it firmly. Clone size appears in some rows only: once, few, many, or a class for an expanded clone.

abundance | j_gene | v_gene | d_gene | CDR3aa | CDR3nt
once | TRBJ2-1 | TRBV19 | NA | CASSGPSVYNEQFF | TGTGCCAGTAGTGGGCCGAGTGTTTACAATGAGCAGTTCTTC
NA | TRBJ1-4 | TRBV19 | NA | CASSIGEKLFF | TGTGCCAGTAGTATCGGTGAAAAACTGTTTTTT
NA | TRBJ2-3 | TRBV7-2 | TRBD1 | CASSLEGQGGDTQYF | TGTGCCAGCAGCCTAGAGGGACAGGGGGGAGATACGCAGTATTTT
NA | TRBJ2-2 | TRBV6-1 | TRBD1 | CATKITGDTGELFF | TGTGCCACTAAAATTACAGGGGACACCGGGGAGCTGTTTTTT
NA | TRBJ2-7 | TRBV4-2 | TRBD1 | CASSQDQSGQGLYEQYF | TGTGCCAGCAGCCAAGATCAATCCGGACAGGGTCTATACGAGCAGTACTTC
NA | TRBJ1-4 | TRBV6-5 | TRBD1 | CASSSGTGEKLFF | TGTGCCAGCAGCTCCGGGACAGGAGAAAAACTGTTTTTT
NA | TRBJ1-4 | TRBV10-3 | TRBD1 | CAISPGQGPEKLFF | TGTGCCATCTCCCCGGGACAGGGACCCGAAAAACTGTTTTTT
NA | TRBJ2-7 | TRBV5-1 | NA | CASSFAGGDEQYF | TGCGCCAGCAGCTTCGCAGGAGGAGACGAGCAGTACTTC
NA | TRBJ2-7 | TRBV4-2 | TRBD2 | CASSHILAGGNYEQYF | TGTGCCAGCAGCCACATACTAGCGGGGGGGAACTACGAGCAGTACTTC
NA | TRBJ1-1 | TRBV6-1 | NA | CASSNQVGQLKAFF | TGTGCCAGCAGTAATCAAGTTGGACAGCTGAAAGCTTTCTTT
NA | TRBJ1-2 | TRBV5-4 | TRBD1 | CASSSTSPGQVLYYGYTF | TGTGCCAGCAGCTCGACATCTCCGGGACAGGTCCTTTACTATGGCTACACCTTC
NA | TRBJ1-1 | TRBV6-5 | NA | CASIVEWGANTEAFF | TGTGCCAGTATAGTCGAGTGGGGGGCGAACACTGAAGCTTTCTTT
NA | TRBJ1-5 | TRBV18 | NA | CASSPYPSNSFGQPQHF | TGTGCCAGCTCACCCTACCCAAGTAACTCCTTCGGTCAGCCCCAGCATTTT
NA | TRBJ2-3 | TRBV5-1 | NA | CASSFLFGGSDTQYF | TGCGCCAGCAGCTTCCTCTTTGGGGGTTCGGATACGCAGTATTTT
NA | TRBJ1-5 | TRBV7-9 | TRBD1 | CASSLAGQVLFYSNQPQHF | TGTGCCAGCAGCTTGGCAGGACAGGTCCTTTTTTATAGCAATCAGCCCCAGCATTTT
NA | TRBJ1-5 | TRBV11-3 | NA | CASSLGTCLGSNQPQHF | TGTGCCAGCAGCTTGGGGACTTGCCTGGGAAGCAATCAGCCCCAGCATTTT
few | TRBJ2-3 | TRBV28 | TRBD1 | CASRGQGAGTDTQYF | TGTGCCAGCAGGGGACAGGGGGCAGGCACAGATACGCAGTATTTT
NA | TRBJ2-7 | TRBV28 | NA | CASERRPISYEQYF | TGTGCCAGTGAGCGTAGGCCTATATCCTACGAGCAGTACTTC
NA | TRBJ1-3 | TRBV15 | NA | CATSRDLGTPLRRDTIYF | TGTGCCACCAGCAGAGATCTCGGGACCCCTCTAAGAAGGGACACCATATATTTT
NA | TRBJ1-5 | TRBV7-6 | NA | CASSPNRDQPQHF | TGTGCCAGCAGCCCCAACAGGGATCAGCCCCAGCATTTT
NA | TRBJ2-4 | TRBV25-1 | NA | CASSEDSRKNIQYF | TGTGCCAGCAGTGAAGATAGCAGAAAAAACATTCAGTACTTC
NA | TRBJ1-3 | TRBV4-1 | NA | CASSQDLVTSGNTIYF | TGCGCCAGCAGCCAAGATCTCGTTACTTCTGGAAACACCATATATTTT
NA | TRBJ2-5 | TRBV7-9 | TRBD2 | CASSLGGLAAGQETQYF | TGTGCCAGCAGCTTAGGGGGACTAGCGGCGGGTCAAGAGACCCAGTACTTC
NA | TRBJ2-2 | TRBV2 | NA | CASKRNTGELFF | TGTGCCAGCAAACGGAACACCGGGGAGCTGTTTTTT
once | TRBJ2-3 | TRBV7-3 | TRBD1 | CASSRTHRGPTDTQYF | TGTGCCAGCAGTCGCACACATAGGGGGCCCACAGATACGCAGTATTTT
NA | TRBJ2-7 | TRBV5-1 | TRBD1 | CASSKPGTGIPYEQYF | TGCGCCAGCAGCAAACCCGGGACAGGGATCCCCTACGAGCAGTACTTC
NA | TRBJ2-5 | TRBV4-1 | NA | CASSLTYTRRGETQYF | TGCGCCAGCAGCCTCACGTACACACGGCGTGGGGAGACCCAGTACTTC
NA | TRBJ1-4 | TRBV5-1 | TRBD1 | CASSLWGQGDATNEKLFF | TGCGCCAGCAGCTTGTGGGGACAGGGCGATGCAACTAATGAAAAACTGTTTTTT
NA | TRBJ2-3 | TRBV6-1 | NA | CASSDSQGPVTDTQYF | TGTGCCAGCAGTGATAGTCAGGGGCCGGTCACAGATACGCAGTATTTT
NA | TRBJ1-4 | TRBV2 | TRBD1 | CASRTGNEKLFF | TGTGCCAGCAGGACAGGGAATGAAAAACTGTTTTTT
NA | TRBJ1-5 | TRBV5-4 | NA | CASSSRYRAGVYSNQPQHF | TGTGCCAGCAGCTCACGATACAGGGCCGGTGTTTATAGCAATCAGCCCCAGCATTTT
NA | TRBJ1-6 | TRBV5-6 | NA | CASSLRATGNSPLHF | TGTGCCAGCAGCCTCCGGGCGACGGGGAATTCACCCCTCCACTTT
NA | TRBJ2-7 | TRBV5-1 | NA | CASSLSLTGTGYEQYF | TGCGCCAGCAGCTTGTCCCTCACGGGGACGGGCTACGAGCAGTACTTC
NA | TRBJ2-1 | TRBV18 | TRBD2 | CASSPVSGGANYNEQFF | TGTGCCAGCTCACCAGTTAGCGGGGGGGCCAACTACAATGAGCAGTTCTTC
NA | TRBJ1-5 | TRBV6-1 | NA | CASSEGIGGYSNQPQHF | TGTGCCAGCAGTGAGGGAATCGGGGGCTATAGCAATCAGCCCCAGCATTTT
NA | TRBJ1-5 | TRBV28 | NA | CASSFIGNQPQHF | TGTGCCAGCAGCTTCATAGGCAATCAGCCCCAGCATTTT
NA | TRBJ2-5 | TRBV27 | TRBD1 | CASAPGQGLRRETQYF | TGTGCCAGCGCTCCGGGACAGGGGCTTCGTCGCGAGACCCAGTACTTC
once | TRBJ2-7 | TRBV10-3 | TRBD2 | CAISGLAGNSYEQYF | TGTGCCATCAGTGGCCTAGCGGGGAATTCCTACGAGCAGTACTTC
NA | TRBJ2-7 | TRBV7-9 | NA | CASSRTPGAYEQYF | TGTGCCAGCAGCCGGACCCCGGGGGCCTACGAGCAGTACTTC
NA | TRBJ1-2 | TRBV2 | NA | CALSVGGGGYTF | TGTGCCCTATCTGTCGGAGGGGGAGGCTACACCTTC
NA | TRBJ1-5 | TRBV28 | TRBD1 | CASSLLTGGNQPQHF | TGTGCCAGCAGTTTATTAACAGGGGGGAATCAGCCCCAGCATTTT
NA | TRBJ1-2 | TRBV5-1 | NA | CASSLADTRYTF | TGCGCCAGCAGCTTGGCCGACACACGCTACACCTTC
NA | TRBJ1-1 | TRBV2 | TRBD1 | CASSDETGGSLNTEAFF | TGTGCCAGCAGTGATGAAACAGGGGGTTCCCTGAACACTGAAGCTTTCTTT
NA | TRBJ2-6 | TRBV15 | NA | CATSRLTVSGANVLTF | TGTGCCACCAGCAGACTCACAGTCTCTGGGGCCAACGTCCTGACTTTC
NA | TRBJ1-1 | TRBV10-2 | NA | CATTPGTEAFF | TGCGCCACCACCCCCGGCACTGAAGCTTTCTTT
NA | TRBJ1-4 | TRBV6-1 | NA | CASSEALRGPKLFF | TGTGCCAGCAGTGAAGCGCTTCGGGGGCCCAAACTGTTTTTT
NA | TRBJ1-5 | TRBV27 | NA | CASASGTNNQPQHF | TGTGCCAGCGCCTCTGGGACTAACAATCAGCCCCAGCATTTT
NA | TRBJ1-5 | TRBV30 | TRBD1 | CAWRGTEGQPQHF | TGTGCCTGGAGGGGGACAGAGGGTCAGCCCCAGCATTTT
NA | TRBJ1-2 | TRBV25-1 | NA | CASRGRNYGYTF | TGTGCCAGCAGGGGGAGGAACTATGGCTACACCTTC
NA | TRBJ2-7 | TRBV5-8 | NA | CASRPPPGVSYEQYF | TGTGCCAGCAGGCCCCCTCCGGGGGTTTCCTACGAGCAGTACTTC
NA | TRBJ2-2 | TRBV28 | NA | CASSLAGTITGELFF | TGTGCCAGCAGTTTAGCCGGGACAATTACCGGGGAGCTGTTTTTT
NA | TRBJ1-6 | TRBV4-1 | NA | CASSQDRTAPGQLNSPLHF | TGCGCCAGCAGCCAAGATAGGACAGCACCGGGACAACTTAATTCACCCCTCCACTTT
NA | TRBJ1-1 | TRBV10-1 | NA | CASEDGAWTEAFF | TGCGCCAGTGAGGATGGGGCGTGGACTGAAGCTTTCTTT
NA | TRBJ2-6 | TRBV6-1 | NA | CASSEALGSGANVLTF | TGTGCCAGCAGTGAAGCGCTAGGGTCCGGGGCCAACGTCCTGACTTTC
NA | TRBJ2-1 | TRBV19 | NA | CASSIRGPQSSEQFF | TGTGCCAGTAGTATACGGGGACCTCAGAGCAGTGAGCAGTTCTTC
NA | TRBJ1-3 | TRBV4-1 | TRBD1 | CASSQDQDRFPPNTIYF | TGCGCCAGCAGCCAAGACCAGGACAGGTTCCCCCCCAACACCATATATTTT
NA | TRBJ1-6 | TRBV4-1 | NA | CASSTQGFPPSPLHF | TGCGCCAGCAGCACACAGGGTTTTCCACCTTCACCCCTCCACTTT
NA | TRBJ1-2 | TRBV6-6 | NA | CASSYSMDYGYTF | TGTGCCAGCAGTTACTCGATGGACTATGGCTACACCTTC
NA | TRBJ1-1 | TRBV5-6 | NA | CASSYLKQGVITEAFF | TGTGCCAGCAGCTATTTGAAACAGGGAGTTATCACTGAAGCTTTCTTT
NA | TRBJ2-5 | TRBV30 | TRBD2 | CAWSVLHGGETQYF | TGTGCCTGGAGTGTACTTCACGGGGGGGAGACCCAGTACTTC